This TCR beta chain derives from a study of shared clonotypes between healthy human individuals. Overall study context: Per-donor plates numbered three CD4 naive, three CD4 memory, two CD8 naive and one CD8 memory. Whole-study results and caveats: Among the subsets, naive ones generally showed larger estimated richness than memory ones.

The V end lost 4 bases, the J end lost 0 bases, and 10 bases lay between the germline ends. Germline assignment: CDR1 SEHNR and CDR2 FQNEAQ (reference sequence). The length of the CDR3 is 15 residues. This clone was counted at least ten times. What it binds is not known. The split of CD4+ cells yielded CD45RA+ naive and CD45RA-negative memory subsets. The protocol was immunoSEQ multiplex PCR, while the TCRdb copy is restricted to in-frame clones and leaves out a portion. The data hold over a million clones, with 65% to 75% observed a single time. The chain recombines TRBV7-9 with TRBJ2-4; possible D gene TRBD1, 6 bases. Sequencing used memory CD4+ T cells sorted from blood. The subset was: CD45RA-negative fraction. This receptor was obtained from a young man in good health. DNA of the CDR3: TGTGCCAGCAGCTCCCTAGGGGGAGCCAAAAACATTCAGTACTTC. Translation gives CASSSLGGAKNIQYF. Full variable domain (remainder filled in from reference TRBV7-9 and TRBJ2-4): DTGVSQNPRHKITKRGQNVTFRCDPISEHNRLYWYRQTLGQGPEFLTYFQNEAQLEKSRLLSDRFSAERPKGSFSTLEIQRTEQGDSAMYLCASSSLGGAKNIQYFGAGTRLSVL.